The 14 T cell receptor beta chains below all came from one sample that was sequenced in a study of cytomegalovirus exposure and HLA in healthy donors. The PCR was carried out with 60 Vbeta primers and 13 Jbeta primers. Method: immunoSEQ multiplex PCR; TCRdb's copy keeps in-frame clones and lacks some. The sample shows over 100,000 clones, about 79% of them seen only once. Sequenced material: PBMCs. Receptor source: a woman between 18 and 29 years old in good health and CMV-seropositive.

The CDR3 DNA reads as TGTGCCAACGGGGGTGCCGGGGAGCTGTTTTTT. Its translation is CANGGAGELFF. V gene TRBV6-6 combines with J gene TRBJ2-2; perhaps TRBD2 as D (6 bases). V was clipped by 10 bases and J by 6 bases, with 9 bases between them. Germline assignment: CDR1 MNHNY and CDR2 SVGAGI (reference sequence). CDR3 length equals 11 residues.

The chain employs TRBV5-4 and TRBJ1-2; 10 bases agree with TRBD1. With 4 bases clipped from V and 2 bases from J, the junction kept 5 bases outside the gene matches. Looked up from germline, CDR1 is SGHNT and CDR2 is YYREEE (reference sequence). This CDR3 has 15 residues. CDR3 coding DNA: TGTGCCAGCAGCATCGGGGGACAGGGGAACTATGGCTACACCTTC. As protein: CASSIGGQGNYGYTF.

V and J are TRBV7-9 and TRBJ2-3; TRBD1 matches 8 bases. V lost 0 bases, J lost 6 bases, and 5 bases stayed unmatched. Per the germline V gene, CDR1 is SEHNR and CDR2 is FQNEAQ (reference sequence). This CDR3 region has 15 residues. The CDR3 here is CASSLARGLTDTQYF. In DNA form, the CDR3 reads TGTGCCAGCAGCTTAGCCAGGGGGCTTACGGATACGCAGTATTTT.

This clone has a handful of counts. This chain connects TRBV4-1 to TRBJ2-5, with D possibly TRBD2 on 6 matching bases. The germline gives CDR1 MGHRA, CDR2 YSYEKL. The CDR3 consists of 13 residues. V lost 2 bases, J lost 5 bases, and 9 bases lay in between. CDR3 bases: TGCGCCAGCAGCCAATGGCGGGGCGAGACCCAGTACTTC. This sequence encodes CASSQWRGETQYF.

The J gene is TRBJ2-1, the V gene TRBV2; 9 positions agree with TRBD2. The trim removed 6 bases at V and 10 bases at J, leaving 13 bases unmatched. The length of the CDR3 is 15 residues. In germline, CDR1 is SNHLY, CDR2 FYNNEI. CDR3 amino acids: CASRMARGGWEEQFF. The CDR3 nucleotides read TGTGCCAGCAGAATGGCGCGGGGGGGTTGGGAGGAGCAGTTCTTC.

The V gene is TRBV5-1, the J gene TRBJ2-1; TRBD2 matches 8 bases. With 0 bases clipped from V and 7 bases from J, the junction kept 3 bases outside the gene matches. The CDR3 is 14 residues long. The germline V gene has CDR1 SGHRS and CDR2 YFSETQ. The CDR3 sequence: CASSLEGGGNEQFF. CDR3 in DNA: TGCGCCAGCAGCTTGGAAGGCGGGGGGAATGAGCAGTTCTTC.

This clone came up a few times. The V and J genes are TRBV15 and TRBJ2-1, with TRBD2 matching over 10 bases. The trim removed 0 bases at V and 0 bases at J, leaving 14 bases unmatched. CDR3 length equals 21 residues. The germline V gene has CDR1 LNHNV and CDR2 YYDKDF (reference sequence). The CDR3 loop is CATSRDGWASGGLSSYNEQFF. CDR3 DNA sequence: TGTGCCACCAGCAGAGATGGTTGGGCTAGCGGGGGCCTAAGCTCCTACAATGAGCAGTTCTTC.

V is TRBV12-5 and J is TRBJ2-5; D is possibly TRBD2 (5 bases). Germline CDR1 is LGHNT and CDR2 is FRNRAP. CDR3 size: 16 residues. Trimming took 1 base from V and 2 from J, leaving 14 bases between them. CDR3 sequence reads: CASGLGAGLSQETQYF. CDR3 coding DNA: TGTGCTAGTGGTTTGGGGGCGGGCTTATCGCAAGAGACCCAGTACTTC.

The chain links TRBV29-1 to TRBJ2-2; 8 bases are shared with TRBD1. The length of the CDR3 is 14 residues. CDR1 SQVTM and CDR2 ANQGSEA come from the germline V gene. V dropped 7 bases and J dropped 2; count of bases not matched to a gene: 6. The CDR3 loop reads CSAVDRDNTGELFF. The DNA of the CDR3 is TGCAGCGCCGTGGACAGGGATAACACCGGGGAGCTGTTTTTT.

V and J are TRBV9 and TRBJ2-5; 8 bases are shared with TRBD2. The CDR3 runs to 16 residues. The V gene end was trimmed by 2 bases and the J gene end by 2 bases; junction bases not matched to a gene: 8. CDR1 and CDR2 (germline): SGDLS, YYNGEE. CDR3 sequence: CASSVKRGGGQETQYF. The CDR3 DNA follows: TGTGCCAGCAGCGTCAAAAGGGGCGGGGGGCAAGAGACCCAGTACTTC.

A few counts support this clone. V is TRBV25-1 and J is TRBJ1-5, with 7 bases lining up with TRBD1. In germline, CDR1 is MGHDK, CDR2 SYGVNS. V was clipped by 4 bases and J by 7 bases; unmatched bases: 4. The CDR3 covers 13 residues. For the CDR3, the DNA is TGTGCCAGCAGTGGACAGGGTGGACAGCCCCAGCATTTT. Its translation is CASSGQGGQPQHF.

The chain carries TRBV2 and TRBJ2-6; D might be TRBD1 (5 bases). The germline CDR1 and CDR2 sequences are SNHLY and FYNNEI. This CDR3 contains 14 residues. V was trimmed by 8 bases and J by 4 bases, leaving 12 bases between them. CDR3 residues: CASSKGVGANVLTF. The CDR3 DNA follows: TGTGCCAGCTCCAAAGGGGTCGGGGCCAACGTCCTGACTTTC.

V and J are TRBV27 and TRBJ2-1; 10 bases match TRBD1. Germline CDR1 MNHEY, CDR2 SMNVEV (reference sequence). This CDR3 comprises 15 residues. With V trimmed by 5 bases and J by 8 bases, 9 bases remained unmatched. CDR3 region: CASSPFGTGAYEQFF. The CDR3 DNA reads as TGTGCCAGCAGTCCATTTGGGACAGGGGCTTATGAGCAGTTCTTC.

This sequence joins TRBV7-9 and TRBJ2-1, with TRBD1 matching 9 bases. Losses at the gene ends were 1 base for V and 8 bases for J; bases not matched to a gene: 6. The CDR3 runs to 15 residues. CDR1 and CDR2 from the germline V gene are SEHNR and FQNEAQ (reference sequence). The CDR3 sequence is CASSLGRTGADEQFF. CDR3 coding DNA: TGTGCCAGCAGCTTAGGTAGGACAGGGGCGGATGAGCAGTTCTTC.